Described below is a single TCR beta chain sequence and its context. The antigen is undetermined. Investigators merged groups given second doses at roughly 4 or roughly 12 weeks. The data derive from a study of T cell responses to AZD1222 COVID-19 vaccine. Broader study findings: Donors skewed white British and female; clonal diversity was possibly underestimated. Nearly half of spike-specific TCRs reportedly go after variant regions that carry no mutations. Spike as a whole was targeted by vaccine-associated CD4 TCRs, dominant at 160-218 and 743-854.

Method: immunoSEQ multiplex PCR; TCRdb's copy keeps in-frame clones and lacks some. The sample has some 84,000 clones, 70% to 90% seen once. The CDR3 is made up of 12 amino acids. V lost 10 bases to trimming and J lost 7 bases, with 16 bases between them. This TCR derives from an adult who received the AZD1222 COVID-19 vaccine. The chain couples TRBV12-3 or TRBV12-4 to TRBJ1-2; D may be TRBD1 (5 bases). The sequences come from peripheral blood, collected 28 days after the second AZD1222 dose. CDR3 DNA sequence: TGTGCCATCCCCGGGGCAGCTTCTGGCTACACCTTC. Its translation is CAIPGAASGYTF.